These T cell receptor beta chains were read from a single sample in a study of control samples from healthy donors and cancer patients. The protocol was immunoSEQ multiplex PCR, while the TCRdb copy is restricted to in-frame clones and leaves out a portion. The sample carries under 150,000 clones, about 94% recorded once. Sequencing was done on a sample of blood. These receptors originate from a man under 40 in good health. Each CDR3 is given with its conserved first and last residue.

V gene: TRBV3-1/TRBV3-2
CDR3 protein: CASSQDRGTGELFF

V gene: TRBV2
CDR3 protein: CASSEATGGPYEQYF

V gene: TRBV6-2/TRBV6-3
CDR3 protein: CASSQGGDTQYF

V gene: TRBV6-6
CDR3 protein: CASAVGPGSYEQFF

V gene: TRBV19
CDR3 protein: CASSIALTVYNEQFF

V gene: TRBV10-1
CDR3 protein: CASRITGNYEQYF

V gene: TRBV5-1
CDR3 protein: CASSLFSSLGTGELFF

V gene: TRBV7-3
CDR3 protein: CAPMAFYNQPQHF

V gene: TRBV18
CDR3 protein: CASSLIRGGYTF

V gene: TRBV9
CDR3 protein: CASSVGQAPHEKLFF

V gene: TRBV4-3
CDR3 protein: CASSQGLGVANYGYTF

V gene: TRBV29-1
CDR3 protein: CSVERQDYGYTF

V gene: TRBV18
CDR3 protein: CASSPETRTWPGELFF

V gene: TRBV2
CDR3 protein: CASSSGLRSYNEQFF

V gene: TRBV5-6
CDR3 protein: CASSSVDTDTQYF

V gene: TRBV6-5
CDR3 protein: CASSYSTGDAYEQYF

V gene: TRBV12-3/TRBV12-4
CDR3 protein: CASSTDRGTEAFF

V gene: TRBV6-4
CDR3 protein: CASSASGGGADTQYF